This TCR beta chain was recovered during a study of blood T cell repertoires in COVID-19. Per the original methods: Amplifying reference gene primers gave estimates of nucleated cell counts. Produced via immunoSEQ multiplex PCR; TCRdb's table is partial and in-frame only. V, J and clone size were drawn from that table, and D and trimming were deduced from the DNA. There are 140,000 to 150,000 clones in the sample; around 73% occur only once, and more than 5% lies in the top ten. The age range of participants was about 18 to 100 years, with residence in under 30 US areas. Recovered Cohort 3 donors showed two negative PCRs, clearance, or symptom resolution. Germline V lookup: CDR1 SGHRS, CDR2 YFSETQ. V was pared by 2 bases and J by 1 base, with 12 bases between. CDR3 length: 15 amino acids.

Source material: PBMCs or T cells enriched from blood (not recorded which). The V gene is TRBV5-1, the J gene TRBJ1-1, with D hard to call. The source is a woman aged 45-65 years who had recovered from COVID-19. This CDR3 reads CASSFRGDPNTEAFF. In DNA, the CDR3 is TGCGCCAGCAGCTTCCGAGGAGACCCGAACACTGAAGCTTTCTTT.